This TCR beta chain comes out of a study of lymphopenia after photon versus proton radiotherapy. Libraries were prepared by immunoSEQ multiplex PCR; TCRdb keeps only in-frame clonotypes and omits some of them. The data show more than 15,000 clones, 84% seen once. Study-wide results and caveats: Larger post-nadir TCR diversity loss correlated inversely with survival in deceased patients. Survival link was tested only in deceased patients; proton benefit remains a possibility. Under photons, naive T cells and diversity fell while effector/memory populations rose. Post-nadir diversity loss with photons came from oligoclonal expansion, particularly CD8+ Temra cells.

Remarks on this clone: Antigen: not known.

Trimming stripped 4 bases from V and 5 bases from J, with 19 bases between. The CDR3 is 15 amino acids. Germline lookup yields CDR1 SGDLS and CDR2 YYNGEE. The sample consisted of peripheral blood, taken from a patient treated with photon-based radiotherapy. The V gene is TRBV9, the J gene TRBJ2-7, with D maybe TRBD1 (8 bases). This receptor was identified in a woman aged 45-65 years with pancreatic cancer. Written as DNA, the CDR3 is TGTGCCAGCAGCAGAGGACAGGGCCGGGGGGACGAGCAGTACTTC. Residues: CASSRGQGRGDEQYF.